Listed below are T cell receptor beta chains from one sample, sequenced in a study of control samples from healthy donors and cancer patients. Sequencing was performed with immunoSEQ multiplex PCR; in TCRdb, only in-frame clones are kept and a portion is missing. This table holds roughly 130,000 clones, 90% found once. Sequencing used blood. Receptors originate from a man younger than 35 in good health. Each CDR3 is given with its conserved first and last residue. A D gene is named only where the DNA matches it firmly. Clone size, where shown, is once, few, many, or a class for clones that have expanded.

CDR3nt: TGTGCCAGCAGGGAACAGGGAGGGGGCAACTATGGCTACACCTTC; CDR3aa: CASREQGGGNYGYTF; v_gene: TRBV28; j_gene: TRBJ1-2; abundance: .; d_gene: TRBD1
CDR3nt: TGTGCCAGTAGGGACACTGGAAACACCATATATTTT; CDR3aa: CASRDTGNTIYF; v_gene: TRBV19; j_gene: TRBJ1-3; abundance: .; d_gene: .
CDR3nt: TGTGCCAGCAGGCTACCGGGACAGGGTTTATACAATGAGCAGTTCTTC; CDR3aa: CASRLPGQGLYNEQFF; v_gene: TRBV7-9; j_gene: TRBJ2-1; abundance: .; d_gene: TRBD1
CDR3nt: TGTGCCGGACGGGGACAATCCAATGAAGATACGCAGTATTTT; CDR3aa: CAGRGQSNEDTQYF; v_gene: TRBV10-3; j_gene: TRBJ2-3; abundance: .; d_gene: .
CDR3nt: TGTGCCAGCAGACCGTCCGCACTTCAAGCTCAGCCCCAGCATTTT; CDR3aa: CASRPSALQAQPQHF; v_gene: TRBV16; j_gene: TRBJ1-5; abundance: .; d_gene: .
CDR3nt: TGTGCCACCAGCCGTGGGACAGGGTTATACAATGAGCAGTTCTTC; CDR3aa: CATSRGTGLYNEQFF; v_gene: TRBV15; j_gene: TRBJ2-1; abundance: .; d_gene: TRBD1
CDR3nt: TGTGCCAGCAGCCTGACCGGGGGCCTCTATGGCTACACCTTC; CDR3aa: CASSLTGGLYGYTF; v_gene: TRBV6-5; j_gene: TRBJ1-2; abundance: .; d_gene: .
CDR3nt: TGCGCCAGCAGCCCGGGATTAGCGGGTCTCAGCTCTGGGGCCAACGTCCTGACTTTC; CDR3aa: CASSPGLAGLSSGANVLTF; v_gene: TRBV5-1; j_gene: TRBJ2-6; abundance: .; d_gene: TRBD2
CDR3nt: TGTGCCAGCAGTCGACCGACAGGGGGGTCCTACAATGAGCAGTTCTTC; CDR3aa: CASSRPTGGSYNEQFF; v_gene: TRBV28; j_gene: TRBJ2-1; abundance: .; d_gene: TRBD1
CDR3nt: TGTGCCAGCAGCTTGGACTTGGGCTCCTACAATGAGCAGTTCTTC; CDR3aa: CASSLDLGSYNEQFF; v_gene: TRBV27; j_gene: TRBJ2-1; abundance: .; d_gene: .
CDR3nt: TGTGCCAGCAGTGACCTCCCAGGAGTTTTGGATGAGCAGTTCTTC; CDR3aa: CASSDLPGVLDEQFF; v_gene: TRBV6-4; j_gene: TRBJ2-1; abundance: once; d_gene: .
CDR3nt: TGTGCCACCAGTGATTTTACTGGGGCTGGCTACACCTTC; CDR3aa: CATSDFTGAGYTF; v_gene: TRBV24-1; j_gene: TRBJ1-2; abundance: .; d_gene: .
CDR3nt: TGTGCCAGCAGTTTACAGGGGCAGGAGACCCAGTACTTC; CDR3aa: CASSLQGQETQYF; v_gene: TRBV2; j_gene: TRBJ2-5; abundance: .; d_gene: TRBD1
CDR3nt: TGCGCCAGCAGCGTATATAGTGCCATGGACGAGCAGTACTTC; CDR3aa: CASSVYSAMDEQYF; v_gene: TRBV5-1; j_gene: TRBJ2-7; abundance: .; d_gene: .
CDR3nt: TGCGCCAGCAGCCCGACAGGGTTTTCAGACACCGGGGAGCTGTTTTTT; CDR3aa: CASSPTGFSDTGELFF; v_gene: TRBV5-1; j_gene: TRBJ2-2; abundance: .; d_gene: TRBD1
CDR3nt: TGTGCCAGCAGCTTAAATCTAGCGGAATACAATGAGCAGTTCTTC; CDR3aa: CASSLNLAEYNEQFF; v_gene: TRBV7-9; j_gene: TRBJ2-1; abundance: .; d_gene: TRBD2
CDR3nt: TGTGCCTGGGGGAGGGGAAGCTACGAGCAGTACTTC; CDR3aa: CAWGRGSYEQYF; v_gene: TRBV30; j_gene: TRBJ2-7; abundance: .; d_gene: TRBD2
CDR3nt: TGTGCCAGCGGGGGGGGCGCTGGAAACACCATATATTTT; CDR3aa: CASGGGAGNTIYF; v_gene: TRBV3-1/TRBV3-2; j_gene: TRBJ1-3; abundance: .; d_gene: .
CDR3nt: TGTGCCAGCAGCGCGTCCCCTGGGGGGGTCAGCACAGATACGCAGTATTTT; CDR3aa: CASSASPGGVSTDTQYF; v_gene: TRBV9; j_gene: TRBJ2-3; abundance: .; d_gene: TRBD2
CDR3nt: TGCAGTGCTAGTTCAGGGAAGGGGTCTCCGGACGAGCAGTACTTC; CDR3aa: CSASSGKGSPDEQYF; v_gene: TRBV20-1; j_gene: TRBJ2-7; abundance: .; d_gene: .
CDR3nt: TGTGCCAGCAGCCAGGGGTACGAGCAGTACTTC; CDR3aa: CASSQGYEQYF; v_gene: TRBV9; j_gene: TRBJ2-7; abundance: .; d_gene: .
CDR3nt: TGTGCCAGCAGCCAAAAGGGAGGGCAGTTCTTC; CDR3aa: CASSQKGGQFF; v_gene: TRBV3-1/TRBV3-2; j_gene: TRBJ2-1; abundance: once; d_gene: .
CDR3nt: TGTGCCAGTAGTAAGTGGGGAATTGGCAACAATCAGCCCCAGCATTTT; CDR3aa: CASSKWGIGNNQPQHF; v_gene: TRBV19; j_gene: TRBJ1-5; abundance: .; d_gene: .
CDR3nt: TGTGCCAGCAGCCCCGGGACGGGGGACTACGAGCAGTACTTC; CDR3aa: CASSPGTGDYEQYF; v_gene: TRBV5-4; j_gene: TRBJ2-7; abundance: .; d_gene: .
CDR3nt: TGTGCCAGCAGCGAGGGACACACCACTGAAGCTTTCTTT; CDR3aa: CASSEGHTTEAFF; v_gene: TRBV9; j_gene: TRBJ1-1; abundance: .; d_gene: .
CDR3nt: TGTGCCATCGAGGAAGGGGTGAGCACAGATACGCAGTATTTT; CDR3aa: CAIEEGVSTDTQYF; v_gene: TRBV10-3; j_gene: TRBJ2-3; abundance: .; d_gene: .
CDR3nt: TGTGCCAGCAGTGAAGCACGGGGGGCGTATGGCTACACCTTC; CDR3aa: CASSEARGAYGYTF; v_gene: TRBV2; j_gene: TRBJ1-2; abundance: .; d_gene: .
CDR3nt: TGTGCCAGCAGTCCTAAACTTACGGCCTACGAGCAGTACTTC; CDR3aa: CASSPKLTAYEQYF; v_gene: TRBV6-5; j_gene: TRBJ2-7; abundance: .; d_gene: .
CDR3nt: TGTGCCACCAGGGGGGTACGGGAGACCCAGTACTTC; CDR3aa: CATRGVRETQYF; v_gene: TRBV15; j_gene: TRBJ2-5; abundance: .; d_gene: .
CDR3nt: TGTGCCTGGAGCTTAAATTCGGGGGCGAAGAGGGAAAAACTGTTTTTT; CDR3aa: CAWSLNSGAKREKLFF; v_gene: TRBV30; j_gene: TRBJ1-4; abundance: .; d_gene: .
CDR3nt: TGTGCCAGTAGTATCGGGGGGCTGTACAATGAGCAGTTCTTC; CDR3aa: CASSIGGLYNEQFF; v_gene: TRBV19; j_gene: TRBJ2-1; abundance: .; d_gene: .
CDR3nt: TGTGCCAGCAGCGGCGGACAGGGGATGTCAACTAATGAAAAACTGTTTTTT; CDR3aa: CASSGGQGMSTNEKLFF; v_gene: TRBV9; j_gene: TRBJ1-4; abundance: .; d_gene: TRBD1
CDR3nt: TGTGCTAGCAGCCCCGGGACTTATGGGGCCAACGTCCTGACTTTC; CDR3aa: CASSPGTYGANVLTF; v_gene: TRBV7-7; j_gene: TRBJ2-6; abundance: .; d_gene: .
CDR3nt: TGTGCCAGCAGTTACAATACAGAAACCTCTTACACGAACACTGAAGCTTTCTTT; CDR3aa: CASSYNTETSYTNTEAFF; v_gene: TRBV6-2/TRBV6-3; j_gene: TRBJ1-1; abundance: once; d_gene: .
CDR3nt: TGCAGTGCTAGTTTCCAGGGACTAGCGGGGGGCTTCTCCTACGAGCAGTACTTC; CDR3aa: CSASFQGLAGGFSYEQYF; v_gene: TRBV20-1; j_gene: TRBJ2-7; abundance: .; d_gene: TRBD2
CDR3nt: TGTGCCAGCAGCACCGGGACAGGGCGCACAGATACGCAGTATTTT; CDR3aa: CASSTGTGRTDTQYF; v_gene: TRBV5-4; j_gene: TRBJ2-3; abundance: once; d_gene: TRBD1
CDR3nt: TGTGCCACCAGTGATTCTCGGACAGCCAAAAACATTCAGTACTTC; CDR3aa: CATSDSRTAKNIQYF; v_gene: TRBV24-1; j_gene: TRBJ2-4; abundance: .; d_gene: .
CDR3nt: TGTGCCAGCAGCCGGGAGCTAGAGACACTTGAGCAGTTCTTC; CDR3aa: CASSRELETLEQFF; v_gene: TRBV6-5; j_gene: TRBJ2-1; abundance: .; d_gene: .
CDR3nt: TGTGCCTGGAGAGTTTCCTCCTATAATTCACCCCTCCACTTT; CDR3aa: CAWRVSSYNSPLHF; v_gene: TRBV30; j_gene: TRBJ1-6; abundance: once; d_gene: .
CDR3nt: TGTGCAAGTCGCTTAGCGATGGGACAGGGGAGCTCCTACAATGAGCAGTTCTTC; CDR3aa: CASRLAMGQGSSYNEQFF; v_gene: TRBV12-2; j_gene: TRBJ2-1; abundance: .; d_gene: .
CDR3nt: TGTGCCAGCAGCCCCAAAACCGGGGAGCTGTTTTTT; CDR3aa: CASSPKTGELFF; v_gene: TRBV7-3; j_gene: TRBJ2-2; abundance: .; d_gene: .